Described below is a single T cell receptor beta chain sequence and its context. Its cognate antigen is unknown. A modified ARM-PCR protocol with three rounds of nested PCR amplified TCRbeta. Using its own MiXCR run on the multiplex PCR reads, TCRdb lists one record per CDR3 protein. Here the sample spans about 200,000 distinct CDR3 sequences, around 70% being singletons. Germline V gives CDR1 SGHVS, CDR2 FQNEAQ. Trimming cost V 4 bases and J 4 bases, with 17 bases left between them. This CDR3 region has 16 residues. The template was RNA from unsorted bulk tissue. This sample was taken from a study of tumor and adjacent non-tumor tissue in lung cancer. The overall study: Patients comprised about a dozen adenocarcinoma, 2 squamous cell carcinoma and 1 small cell lung cancer. The study, taken as a whole, reports: Patients with more diverse tumor TCRs had worse survival. Tumor repertoires had a smaller top 100 clone share than normal lung.

The TCR sequence derives from a man in his 60s with non-small cell lung cancer. The rearrangement links TRBV7-8 to TRBJ1-3; D is possibly TRBD1 (6 bases). Sequencing used lung tumor tissue. CDR3 protein: CASSYLFGGPGNTIYF. CDR3 nucleotide sequence: TGTGCCAGCAGCTACTTATTTGGGGGCCCCGGAAACACCATATATTTT. Based on the CDR3 plus reference TRBV7-8 and TRBJ1-3, the full variable domain is GAGVSQSPRYKVAKRGQDVALRCDPISGHVSLFWYQQALGQGPEFLTYFQNEAQLDKSGLPSDRFFAERPEGSVSTLKIQRTQQEDSAVYLCASSYLFGGPGNTIYFGEGSWLTVV.